The 22 T cell receptor beta chains below all came from one sample that was sequenced in a study of CD8 T cells in ankylosing spondylitis. TCRdb called the 5' RACE reads again in MiXCR, with one record for every CDR3 protein. Counted here are around 230,000 distinct CDR3 sequences, roughly 8% occurring once; the ten biggest clones make up around 5.1%. The specimen was blood, either unsorted or a sorted T cell fraction (not recorded which). The receptors originated from a female donor with ankylosing spondylitis or in good health (not recorded which).

This clonotype appeared many times. The V and J genes are TRBV19 and TRBJ2-3, with D perhaps matching TRBD1 (7 bases). V shed 5 bases and J shed 7 bases, with 16 bases lying between them. The germline V gene encodes CDR1 LNHDA and CDR2 SQIVND (reference sequence). CDR3 length: 14 amino acids. The CDR3 DNA is TGTGCCAGTAGTCAGGGGGGCCTGGGCAATACGCAGTATTTT. It translates to CASSQGGLGNTQYF.

Note on this clonotype: One end of the junction fails to match germline, which may point to a read error. This sequence joins TRBV7-9 and TRBJ1-2; D is uncertain. This CDR3 has 11 amino acids. CDR1 SEHNR and CDR2 FQNEAQ come from the germline V gene (reference sequence). CDR3 sequence (DNA): TGTGGCAGCAGCAGTGGTGGGGGCTACACCTTC. Amino acids: CGSSSGGGYTF. The entire variable domain, with the rest obtained from reference TRBV7-9 and TRBJ1-2, is as follows: DTGVSQNPRHKITKRGQNVTFRCDPISEHNRLYWYRQTLGQGPEFLTYFQNEAQLEKSRLLSDRFSAERPKGSFSTLEIQRTEQGDSAMYLCGSSSGGGYTFGSGTRLTVV.

This clonotype has a count of ten or more. The chain employs TRBV10-3 and TRBJ1-2; D is unclear. Germline V lookup: CDR1 ENHRY, CDR2 SYGVKD. V shed 7 bases and J shed 1 base, with 10 bases lying between them. The CDR3 contains 13 residues. CDR3 sequence reads: CAITGGRNYGYTF. As DNA, the CDR3 is TGTGCCATCACTGGAGGGCGTAACTATGGCTACACCTTC.

This clonotype was seen at least ten times. The chain links TRBV7-2 to TRBJ2-7; 8 bases fit TRBD1. This CDR3 is 16 amino acids long. The ends lost 1 base at V and 4 bases at J; junction bases unmatched: 9. The germline gives CDR1 SGHTA, CDR2 FQGNSA. Here the CDR3 reads CASSLGTGNIPYEQYF. The CDR3 nucleotides are TGTGCCAGCAGCTTAGGGACAGGGAATATCCCTTACGAGCAGTACTTC.

This clonotype occurred a few times. The chain links TRBV6-1 to TRBJ1-4, with a possible D match to TRBD1 (5 bases). CDR3 length: 14 residues. CDR1 is MNHNS, CDR2 SASEGT, per germline. V gave up 4 bases and J gave up 8 bases, with 14 bases separating them. The CDR3 bases are TGTGCCAGCAGTGTCGTGGGGGGAGGCGAAAAACTGTTTTTT. It encodes CASSVVGGGEKLFF.

In its sample, this clonotype was seen many times. The chain combines TRBV5-4 with TRBJ2-1; a possible D gene is TRBD1 (5 bases). CDR1 SGHNT and CDR2 YYREEE come from the germline V gene (reference sequence). V was shortened by 2 bases and J by 7 bases, with 10 bases between the two germline ends. CDR3 size: 13 residues. DNA of the CDR3: TGTGCCAGCAGCTTCCAGGGAAGGAATGAGCAGTTCTTC. Encoded protein: CASSFQGRNEQFF.

Many counts were recorded for this clonotype. The chain is built from TRBV29-1 and TRBJ2-7; 10 bases match TRBD2. Germline V gene data show CDR1 as SQVTM and CDR2 as ANQGSEA. V lost 7 bases, J lost 3 bases, and 9 bases stayed unmatched. The CDR3 extends over 14 amino acids. CDR3 sequence: CSGATGTSVYEQYF. The CDR3 nucleotides read TGCAGCGGCGCAACCGGGACTAGCGTCTACGAGCAGTACTTC.

This clonotype showed up many times. V usage is TRBV7-6 and J usage is TRBJ2-1, with 7 bases identical to TRBD2. Germline values: CDR1 SGHVS, CDR2 FNYEAQ. Unmatched junction bases numbered 17, after V lost 5 bases and J lost 10 bases. The CDR3 spans 16 residues. CDR3 sequence: CASSQYLRGEGREQFF. CDR3 coding DNA: TGTGCCAGCAGCCAATACTTGAGAGGGGAGGGCCGGGAGCAGTTCTTC.

The chain couples TRBV7-8 to TRBJ2-7; D unresolved. V shed 8 bases and J shed 7 bases, with 9 bases lying between them. Germline CDR1 reads SGHVS; CDR2 reads FQNEAQ. CDR3 size: 10 residues. The CDR3 nucleotides read TGTGCCAGCGGAACCACGGAGCAGTACTTC. Translation: CASGTTEQYF. The full variable domain, its missing parts supplied by reference TRBV7-8 and TRBJ2-7, is GAGVSQSPRYKVAKRGQDVALRCDPISGHVSLFWYQQALGQGPEFLTYFQNEAQLDKSGLPSDRFFAERPEGSVSTLKIQRTQQEDSAVYLCASGTTEQYFGPGTRLTVT.

This clonotype was observed many times. The V call is TRBV6-2 or TRBV6-3, the J call TRBJ2-1; D not certain. This CDR3 has 14 residues. V lost 8 bases and J lost 0, with 11 bases in between. Germline-derived CDR1 and CDR2 are MNHEY and SVGEGT. Here the CDR3 DNA reads TGTGCCAGCCGTCCCCCGGGCTCCTACAATGAGCAGTTCTTC. Protein: CASRPPGSYNEQFF.

Worth noting for this clonotype: A much larger clone lies one base from this, so it may be a read error. The conserved final phenylalanine or tryptophan is absent from the CDR3, which likely points to a read error. V is TRBV6-4 and J is TRBJ1-6; 7 positions match TRBD1. Germline assignment: CDR1 MRHNA and CDR2 SNTAGT. CDR3 length equals 14 residues. The junction had 1 base not matched to a gene; V was cut back by 3 bases and J by 5 bases. The CDR3 sequence: CASSEGQNNSPLHL. The CDR3 DNA sequence: TGTGCCAGCAGTGAGGGACAGAATAATTCACCCCTCCACTTG.

Ten or more counts support this clonotype. The CDR3, as DNA: TGCAGCGTTGAATGGGCGGAGGATGGCTACACCTTC. Protein sequence: CSVEWAEDGYTF. The rearrangement uses TRBV29-1 and TRBJ1-2, with D unclear. The V and J ends lost 2 bases and 6 bases respectively, with 10 bases between them. The CDR3 is made up of 12 amino acids. From germline, CDR1 is SQVTM and CDR2 ANQGSEA.

This clonotype was seen repeatedly, ten times or more. The chain combines TRBV10-2 with TRBJ2-3; 7 positions agree with TRBD2. Trimming cost V 0 bases and J 1 base; bases outside gene matches: 7. The CDR3 extends over 17 amino acids. Germline V gene data show CDR1 as WSHSY and CDR2 as SAAADI. CDR3 residues: CASSESKLARGTDTQYF. CDR3 DNA sequence: TGCGCCAGCAGTGAGTCGAAACTAGCGAGGGGCACAGATACGCAGTATTTT.

In its sample, this clonotype was seen many times. This chain connects TRBV5-5 to TRBJ2-7; TRBD2 matches at 12 bases. From germline, CDR1 is SGHKS and CDR2 YYEKEE (reference sequence). The junction had 2 bases not matched to a gene; V was cut back by 0 bases and J by 4 bases. This CDR3 region has 15 residues. The CDR3 coding sequence is TGTGCCAGCAGCTTGGGGACTAGCGGGATTTACGAGCAGTACTTC. Translated: CASSLGTSGIYEQYF.

Ten or more counts support this clonotype. The genes are TRBV7-2 and TRBJ1-1, with a possible D match to TRBD1 (6 bases). The germline gives CDR1 SGHTA, CDR2 FQGNSA. The CDR3 is 15 residues long. The V and J ends lost 3 bases and 2 bases respectively, with 13 bases between them. Written as DNA, the CDR3 is TGTGCCAGCAGCTTTCAGGGGTTTCGAAACACTGAAGCTTTCTTT. Encoded protein: CASSFQGFRNTEAFF.

The table lists this clonotype with many counts. This sequence joins TRBV5-1 and TRBJ1-4; 7 bases are a match to TRBD1. The trim removed 4 bases at V and 2 bases at J, leaving 5 bases unmatched. The germline V gene has CDR1 SGHRS and CDR2 YFSETQ. CDR3 length equals 15 residues. The CDR3 DNA reads TGCGCCAGCAGCCCGGACAGGTCTACTAATGAAAAACTGTTTTTT. Its protein product is CASSPDRSTNEKLFF.

There are many counts of this clonotype. V and J are TRBV28 and TRBJ2-2, with a tentative D call TRBD2 (5 bases). Germline-derived CDR1 and CDR2 are MDHEN and SYDVKM. The CDR3 has 14 amino acids. Trimming removed 5 bases from V and 4 bases from J, with 11 bases in between. The CDR3 DNA reads TGTGCCAGCAGTGGGAGCTGGGGCACCGGGGAGCTGTTTTTT. This encodes CASSGSWGTGELFF.

This clonotype has a count of ten or more. The J gene is TRBJ1-2, the V gene TRBV5-6; no clear D gene. Trimming removed 5 bases at V and 0 bases at J, with 11 bases between. The CDR3 consists of 14 residues. Germline V gene sequence: CDR1 SGHDT, CDR2 YYEEEE. CDR3 residues: CASSRTGTNYGYTF. The CDR3 coding sequence is TGTGCCAGCAGTCGCACGGGCACTAACTATGGCTACACCTTC.

This clonotype was observed at least ten times. This sequence joins TRBV7-2 and TRBJ2-5; 9 positions agree with TRBD2. CDR1 and CDR2 (germline): SGHTA, FQGNSA. The CDR3 extends over 15 amino acids. V lost 5 bases and J lost 5; bases outside the gene matches: 9. In DNA, the CDR3 is TGTGCCAGCAGCCCTAGCGGGATTGAGTGGGAGACCCAGTACTTC. As protein: CASSPSGIEWETQYF.

As for this clonotype: A much larger clonotype is one base distant, so this may be a read error. The rearrangement uses TRBV7-8 and TRBJ2-1; 16 bases align to TRBD2. The CDR3 has 21 residues. The germline V gene has CDR1 SGHVS and CDR2 FQNEAQ. The CDR3 DNA is TGTGCCAGCAGCTCGCCCCCGCCGGGACTAGCGGGAGGGCCTGCCTACAATAAGCAGTTCTTC. Translated, it gives CASSSPPPGLAGGPAYNKQFF.

The chain links TRBV12-3 or TRBV12-4 to TRBJ2-7, with TRBD2 identical over 7 bases. With 7 bases clipped from V and 2 bases from J, the junction kept 8 bases outside the gene matches. This CDR3 comprises 14 residues. Here the CDR3 reads CASNFSGSTYEQYF. CDR3 nucleotide sequence: TGTGCCAGCAACTTTAGCGGGTCTACCTACGAGCAGTACTTC.

Comment on this clonotype: Since a much larger clone is just one base distant, this may be a read error. This chain connects TRBV7-9 to TRBJ2-5; D gene uncertain. The CDR3 consists of 11 residues. The germline V gene encodes CDR1 SEHNR and CDR2 FQNEAQ (reference sequence). The CDR3 sequence: CVSSPDETQYF. CDR3 in DNA: TGTGTCAGCAGCCCGGATGAGACCCAGTACTTC.